This T cell receptor (beta chain) was identified in a study of response to subunit inactivated influenza vaccine. The CDR3 has 15 amino acids. The V and J ends lost 3 bases and 6 bases respectively, with 16 bases between them. Germline V gives CDR1 LGHNA, CDR2 YSLEER. TCRdb independently ran MiXCR on the RT-PCR reads; one entry per CDR3 protein. The data contain approximately 500,000 distinct CDR3 sequences, under 30% of them singletons. These data also formed part of another study, on T cells expressing NK-cell markers. Per that paper: 5'RACE template switching with UMIs produced the TCR beta cDNA. Each TCR beta repertoire originated in sorted T cells that were CD3+CD56+NKG2C+, CD3+CD56+NKG2C- or CD3+CD56-NKG2C+. About 1.0-7.0% of CD8+ T cells in about 6 donors belonged to dominant NKG2C+ clonotypes.

The sequencing here drew on CD4+ T cells sorted from PBMCs, taken about 13 days after vaccination. This chain connects TRBV4-3 to TRBJ2-3, with D tentatively TRBD2 (7 bases). This clonotype originated in a man aged 50-59 years who received an inactivated influenza vaccine. The chain's CDR3 is CASSQGGQGMDTQYF. The DNA of the CDR3 is TGCGCCAGCAGCCAGGGAGGGCAGGGGATGGATACGCAGTATTTT.